The clone carrying this TCR beta chain has a single count. The protocol was immunoSEQ multiplex PCR, while the TCRdb copy is restricted to in-frame clones and leaves out a portion. Of about 56,000 clones detected, 85% to 95% appear once; the ten largest clones hold around 1.7%. These data are taken from a study of cytomegalovirus exposure and HLA in healthy donors. This CDR3 region has 16 residues. The germline CDR1 and CDR2 sequences are KGHSH and LQKENI. Unmatched junction bases numbered 6, after V lost 0 bases and J lost 4 bases. Material: PBMCs. The receptor was isolated from a woman aged 18 to 35 in good health and CMV-seropositive. This chain links TRBV18 with TRBJ2-1; 7 bases align to TRBD1. The CDR3 protein is CASSPPKGALYNEQFF. The DNA for the CDR3 is TGTGCCAGCTCACCACCGAAGGGGGCCCTGTACAATGAGCAGTTCTTC.